These 8 T cell receptor beta chains originate from one sample sequenced in a study of molecular identifiers for immune sequencing clone quantification. TCRdb recomputed calls from the PCR reads with MiXCR, one row per CDR3 protein. The table lists roughly 97,000 distinct CDR3 sequences, roughly 24% of them singletons, with 0.94% in the top ten. Sequenced: naive CD8+ T cells from blood, with Jurkat cell RNA spiked in. Subset here: FACS-sorted CD8+CD4-CCR7+CD45RA+ naive T cells. These receptors were obtained from a human donor in good health. Some libraries in this study had Jurkat cell RNA spiked in.

The J gene is TRBJ2-5, the V gene TRBV10-2, with D uncertain. Between the trimmed V and J ends, which lost 5 bases and 2 bases, there was a span of 9 bases. Germline lookup yields CDR1 WSHSY and CDR2 SAAADI. The CDR3 loop spans 13 amino acids. The CDR3 sequence is CASSFGTQETQYF. CDR3 DNA: TGCGCCAGCAGTTTTGGAACACAAGAGACCCAGTACTTC.

This clonotype was picked up many times. The chain uses TRBV15 and TRBJ2-3, with 10 nucleotides matching TRBD1. The CDR3 is 15 amino acids. Trimming cost V 6 bases and J 5 bases; bases outside gene matches: 8. Germline V lookup: CDR1 LNHNV, CDR2 YYDKDF (reference sequence). The CDR3 nucleotides are TGTGCCACCAGTTCTGACAGGGGGCCCGGAGATACGCAGTATTTT. Amino acids: CATSSDRGPGDTQYF.

The chain employs TRBV3-2 and TRBJ1-4; the listed D gene, TRBD1, was not tested against the DNA. TRBV3-2 is recorded as a pseudogene. CDR3 length: 16 residues. CDR3 DNA: TGTGCCAGCAGCCAAGCCCTGAAGGGTAGCGATGAAAAACCGTTTTTT. Translated, it gives CASSQALKGSDEKPFF.

On this clonotype: Being one base from a much bigger clone, this may be a read error. The J gene is TRBJ2-7, the V gene TRBV20-1, with D hard to call. The CDR3 consists of 14 residues. The germline V gene has CDR1 DFQATT and CDR2 SNEGSKA (reference sequence). The CDR3 nucleotides read TGCAGTGCTAGAGATAGTCGCGGTACCTACGCGCAGTACTTC. Residues: CSARDSRGTYAQYF.

V usage is TRBV2 and J usage is TRBJ2-7; D is perhaps TRBD2 (6 bases). CDR1 is SNHLY and CDR2 is FYNNEI in the germline V gene. The CDR3 is 13 amino acids. With 11 bases removed from V and 2 bases from J, the gap between germline ends came to 16 bases. The CDR3 DNA reads as TGTGCCGCCCGACTAGATCTTACCTACGAGCAGTACTTC. Its translation: CAARLDLTYEQYF.

A word on this clonotype: It may be a read error: a sequence one base away is much more abundant. V gene TRBV27 combines with J gene TRBJ1-1; D call uncertain. The CDR3 is 11 amino acids. Germline values: CDR1 MNHEY, CDR2 SMNVEV (reference sequence). In DNA form, the CDR3 reads TGTGCCAGCAGTACCCACACTGAAGCTTACTTT. It specifies CASSTHTEAYF.

The J gene is TRBJ2-5, the V gene TRBV6-5; 10 positions agree with TRBD2. This CDR3 comprises 20 residues. The trim removed 4 bases at V and 5 bases at J, leaving 22 bases unmatched. Germline loops: CDR1 MNHEY, CDR2 SVGAGI. CDR3 coding DNA: TGTGCCAGCAGTTCCCTACTACCCTCGGGACTAGCGTCCGGGGGGGAGACCCAGTACTTC. The encoded protein is CASSSLLPSGLASGGETQYF.

Many counts were recorded for this clonotype. This chain connects TRBV9 to TRBJ2-7, with D possibly called TRBD1 or TRBD2 (5 bases each). V was trimmed by 3 bases and J by 7 bases, leaving 20 bases between them. Germline V lookup: CDR1 SGDLS, CDR2 YYNGEE. CDR3 length: 15 amino acids. This CDR3 reads CASSAGSPGPEEQYF. In DNA, the CDR3 is TGTGCCAGCAGCGCAGGTTCCCCGGGACCCGAGGAGCAGTACTTC.